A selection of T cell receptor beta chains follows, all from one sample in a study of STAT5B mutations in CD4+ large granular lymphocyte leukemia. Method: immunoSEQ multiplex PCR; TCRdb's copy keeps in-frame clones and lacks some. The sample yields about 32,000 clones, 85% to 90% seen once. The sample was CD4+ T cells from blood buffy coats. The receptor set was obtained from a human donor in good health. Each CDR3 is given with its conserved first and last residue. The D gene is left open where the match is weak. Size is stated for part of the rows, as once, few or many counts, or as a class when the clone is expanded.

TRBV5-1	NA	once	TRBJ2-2	TGCGCCAGCAGCAGTGGGGTCGGCGGGGAGCTGTTTTTT	CASSSGVGGELFF
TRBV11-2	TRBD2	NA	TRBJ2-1	TGTGCCAGCAGCCTATGGACTAGCGGATACAATGAGCAGTTCTTC	CASSLWTSGYNEQFF
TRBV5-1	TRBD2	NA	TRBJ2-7	TGCGCCAGCAGCTTGGAAACTAGCGGGTATACTAGGGAGCAGTACTTC	CASSLETSGYTREQYF
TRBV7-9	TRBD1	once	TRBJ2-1	TGTGCCAGCAGCCCCTCGGGACAGTGGGATGAGCAGTTCTTC	CASSPSGQWDEQFF
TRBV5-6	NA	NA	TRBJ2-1	TGTGCCAGCAGCTTGTCCAATGAGCAGTTCTTC	CASSLSNEQFF
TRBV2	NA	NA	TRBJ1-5	TGTGCCAGCAGTCCGGACGGTTCCAATCAGCCCCAGCATTTT	CASSPDGSNQPQHF
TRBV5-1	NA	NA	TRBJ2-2	TGCGCCAGCAGCTTGGAGAGCGTGCCAGGAACCGGGGAGCTGTTTTTT	CASSLESVPGTGELFF
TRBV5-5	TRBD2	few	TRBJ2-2	TGTGCCAGCAGCTTGGGCGGGAGGGCCGTCATCACCGGGGAGCTGTTTTTT	CASSLGGRAVITGELFF
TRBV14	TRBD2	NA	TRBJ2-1	TGTGCCAGCAGCCACTGGCTAGCGGGAGGAAGCTCCTACAATGAGCAGTTCTTC	CASSHWLAGGSSYNEQFF
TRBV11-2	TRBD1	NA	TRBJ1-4	TGTGCCAGCAGCTACAGACAGGGTCCAACTAATGAAAAACTGTTTTTT	CASSYRQGPTNEKLFF
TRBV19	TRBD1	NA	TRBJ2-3	TGTGCCACCGAGGACAGGGGAGGGCCCACAGATACGCAGTATTTT	CATEDRGGPTDTQYF
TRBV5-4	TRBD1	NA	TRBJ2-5	TGTGCCAGCAGCTTGGACAGGGGGCAGGAGACCCAGTACTTC	CASSLDRGQETQYF
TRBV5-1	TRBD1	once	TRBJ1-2	TGCGCCAGCAGCCCGGGAGGGGGCCTGGGCTATGGCTACACCTTC	CASSPGGGLGYGYTF
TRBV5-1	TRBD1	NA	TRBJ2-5	TGCGCCAGCAGCGCGAAAGACCAGGGGGCCTTAGAGACCCAGTACTTC	CASSAKDQGALETQYF
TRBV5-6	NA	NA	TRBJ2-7	TGTGCCAGCAGCCCCCTGGACAGTTACTCCTACGAGCAGTACTTC	CASSPLDSYSYEQYF
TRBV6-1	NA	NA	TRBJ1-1	TGTGCCAGCAGTCGTCGCCCGATATGGGAAACTGAAGCTTTCTTT	CASSRRPIWETEAFF
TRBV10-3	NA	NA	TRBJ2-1	TGTGCCATCAGTGAACCTTACCTGTTTGAGCAGTTCTTC	CAISEPYLFEQFF
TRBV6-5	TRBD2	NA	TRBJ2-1	TGTGCCAGCAGTTACACTAGCGGGATGAGCAATGAGCAGTTCTTC	CASSYTSGMSNEQFF
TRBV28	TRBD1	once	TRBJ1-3	TGTGCCAGCGGGGACAGTCACTCTGGAAACACCATATATTTT	CASGDSHSGNTIYF
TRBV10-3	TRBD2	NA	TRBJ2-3	TGTGCCATCAGTGGCCGGGACTACACAGATACGCAGTATTTT	CAISGRDYTDTQYF
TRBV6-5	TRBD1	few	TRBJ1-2	TGTGCCAGCAGTCAAGGACAGGGTAGTGGAGGCTACACCTTC	CASSQGQGSGGYTF
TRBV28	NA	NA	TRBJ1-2	TGTGCCAGCATACGGGGTGGTAACTATGGCTACACCTTC	CASIRGGNYGYTF
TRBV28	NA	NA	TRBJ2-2	TGTGCCAGCAAGGGTACCGGATACACCGGGGAGCTGTTTTTT	CASKGTGYTGELFF
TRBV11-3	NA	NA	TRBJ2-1	TGTGCCAGCAGCTTAGATGGGGTCAACAATGAGCAGTTCTTC	CASSLDGVNNEQFF
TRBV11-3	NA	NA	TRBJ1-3	TGTGCCAGCAGCTCTGGGGACGTCGAAGGAAACACCATATATTTT	CASSSGDVEGNTIYF
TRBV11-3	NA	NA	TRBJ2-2	TGTGCCAGCAGATATAGCAAATTGGGGGAGCCGAACACCGGGGAGCTGTTTTTT	CASRYSKLGEPNTGELFF